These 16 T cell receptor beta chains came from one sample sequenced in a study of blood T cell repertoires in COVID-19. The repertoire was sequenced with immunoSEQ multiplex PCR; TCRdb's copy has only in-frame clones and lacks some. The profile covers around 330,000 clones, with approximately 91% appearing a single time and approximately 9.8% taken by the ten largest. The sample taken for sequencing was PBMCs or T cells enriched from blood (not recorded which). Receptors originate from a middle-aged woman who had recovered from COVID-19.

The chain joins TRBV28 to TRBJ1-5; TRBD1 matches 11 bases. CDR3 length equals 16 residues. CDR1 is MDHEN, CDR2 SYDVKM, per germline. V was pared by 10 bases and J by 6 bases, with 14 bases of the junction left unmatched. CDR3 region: CATFDLGTGGGQPQHF. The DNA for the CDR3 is TGTGCCACCTTTGACCTTGGGACAGGGGGTGGTCAGCCCCAGCATTTT.

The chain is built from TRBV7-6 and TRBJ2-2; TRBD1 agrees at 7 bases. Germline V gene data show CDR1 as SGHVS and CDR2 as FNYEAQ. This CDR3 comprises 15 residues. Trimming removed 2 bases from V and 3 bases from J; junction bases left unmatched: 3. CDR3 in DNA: TGTGCCAGCAGCTTAAACAGGGGAGACACCGGGGAGCTGTTTTTT. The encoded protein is CASSLNRGDTGELFF.

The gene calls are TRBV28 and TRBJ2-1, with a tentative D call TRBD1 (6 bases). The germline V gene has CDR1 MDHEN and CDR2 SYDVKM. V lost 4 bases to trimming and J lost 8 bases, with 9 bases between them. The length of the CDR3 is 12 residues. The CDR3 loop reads CASSSDSDEQFF. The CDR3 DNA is TGTGCCAGCAGTTCGGACAGCGATGAGCAGTTCTTC.

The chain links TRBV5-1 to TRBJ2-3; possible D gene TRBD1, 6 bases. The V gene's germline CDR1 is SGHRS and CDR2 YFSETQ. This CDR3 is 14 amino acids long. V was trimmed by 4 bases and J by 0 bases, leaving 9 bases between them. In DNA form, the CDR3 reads TGCGCCAGCAGCCCCGGACAGAGCACAGATACGCAGTATTTT. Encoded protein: CASSPGQSTDTQYF.

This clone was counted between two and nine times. Written as DNA, the CDR3 is TGCAGCGTTAGCAGGGTTGGGGGCTACACCTTC. This gives the protein CSVSRVGGYTF. The gene calls are TRBV29-1 and TRBJ1-2; possible D gene TRBD1, 5 bases. Germline V gene data show CDR1 as SQVTM and CDR2 as ANQGSEA. Trimming took off 5 bases at V and 8 bases at J, with 12 bases between the two ends. The CDR3 is 11 amino acids. Full variable domain (outside the CDR3, taken from reference TRBV29-1 and TRBJ1-2): SAVISQKPSRDICQRGTSLTIQCQVDSQVTMMFWYRQQPGQSLTLIATANQGSEATYESGFVIDKFPISRPNLTFSTLTVSNMSPEDSSIYLCSVSRVGGYTFGSGTRLTVV.

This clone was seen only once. Here the CDR3 DNA reads TGCAGCGTTGAGGGGACAGCTGAGACGTACGAGCAGTACTTC. Translated, it gives CSVEGTAETYEQYF. The V and J genes are TRBV29-1 and TRBJ2-7; TRBD1 agrees at 7 bases. V lost 3 bases, J lost 4 bases, and 9 bases stayed unmatched. The germline V gene has CDR1 SQVTM and CDR2 ANQGSEA. This CDR3 contains 14 residues.

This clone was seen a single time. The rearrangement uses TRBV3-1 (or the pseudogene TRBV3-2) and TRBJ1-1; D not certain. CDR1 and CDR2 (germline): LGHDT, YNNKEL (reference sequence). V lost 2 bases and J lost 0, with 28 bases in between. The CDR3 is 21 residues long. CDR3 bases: TGTGCCAGCAGCCAACTCGCCGGGAAAAAAAACCAGAGAGAGGTGAACACTGAAGCTTTCTTT. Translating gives CASSQLAGKKNQREVNTEAFF.

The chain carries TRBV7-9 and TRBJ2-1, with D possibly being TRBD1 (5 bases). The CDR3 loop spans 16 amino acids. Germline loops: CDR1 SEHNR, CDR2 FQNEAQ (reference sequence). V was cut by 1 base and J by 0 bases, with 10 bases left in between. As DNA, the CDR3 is TGTGCCAGCAGCTTAGATCGACAGCTCTCCTACAATGAGCAGTTCTTC. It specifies CASSLDRQLSYNEQFF.

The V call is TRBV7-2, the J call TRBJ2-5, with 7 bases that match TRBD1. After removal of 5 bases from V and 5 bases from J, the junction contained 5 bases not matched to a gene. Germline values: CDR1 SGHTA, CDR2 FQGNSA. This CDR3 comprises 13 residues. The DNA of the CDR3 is TGTGCCAGCAGCCCCGCACAGGGGGAGACCCAGTACTTC. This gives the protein CASSPAQGETQYF.

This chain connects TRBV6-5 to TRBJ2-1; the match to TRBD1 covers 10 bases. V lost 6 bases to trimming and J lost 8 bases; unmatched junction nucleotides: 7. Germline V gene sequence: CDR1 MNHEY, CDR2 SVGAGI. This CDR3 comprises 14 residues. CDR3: CASRRDRGMDEQFF. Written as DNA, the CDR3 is TGTGCCAGCAGGAGGGACAGGGGCATGGATGAGCAGTTCTTC.

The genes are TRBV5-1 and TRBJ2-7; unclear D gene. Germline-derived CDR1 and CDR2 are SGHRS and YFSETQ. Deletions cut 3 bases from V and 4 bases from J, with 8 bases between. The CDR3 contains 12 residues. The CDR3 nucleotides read TGCGCCAGCAGCTCAACTTGGTACGAGCAGTACTTC. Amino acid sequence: CASSSTWYEQYF.

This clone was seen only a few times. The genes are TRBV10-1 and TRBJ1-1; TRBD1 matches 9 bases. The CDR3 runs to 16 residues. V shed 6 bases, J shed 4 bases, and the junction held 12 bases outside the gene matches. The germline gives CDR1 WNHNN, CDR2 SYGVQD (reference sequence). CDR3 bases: TGCGCCAGCAGCGAGACGGGACAGGGAACGAGCACTGAAGCTTTCTTT. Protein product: CASSETGQGTSTEAFF.

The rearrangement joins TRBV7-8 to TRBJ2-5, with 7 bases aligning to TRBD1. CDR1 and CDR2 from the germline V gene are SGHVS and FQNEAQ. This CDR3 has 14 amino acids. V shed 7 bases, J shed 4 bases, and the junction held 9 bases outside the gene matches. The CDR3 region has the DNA TGTGCCAGCACTAGGGGGCCTTCGGTAGAGACCCAGTACTTC. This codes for CASTRGPSVETQYF.

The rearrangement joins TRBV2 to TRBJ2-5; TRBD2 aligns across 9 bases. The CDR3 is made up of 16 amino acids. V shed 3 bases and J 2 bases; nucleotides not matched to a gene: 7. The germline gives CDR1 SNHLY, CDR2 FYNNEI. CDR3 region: CASSEGSGRSQETQYF. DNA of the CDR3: TGTGCCAGCAGTGAGGGCAGCGGGAGGTCTCAAGAGACCCAGTACTTC.

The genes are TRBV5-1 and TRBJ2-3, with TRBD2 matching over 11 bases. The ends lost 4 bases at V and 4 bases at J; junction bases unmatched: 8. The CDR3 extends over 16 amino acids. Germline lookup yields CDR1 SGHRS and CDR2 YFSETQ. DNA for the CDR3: TGCGCCAGCAGCCTTAACCTAGCGGGGGGCTCAGATACGCAGTATTTT. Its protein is CASSLNLAGGSDTQYF.

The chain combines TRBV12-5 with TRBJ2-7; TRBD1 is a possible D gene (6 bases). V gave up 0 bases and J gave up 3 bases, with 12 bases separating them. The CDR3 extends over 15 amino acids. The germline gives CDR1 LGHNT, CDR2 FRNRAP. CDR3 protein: CASGLVVQGNYEQYF. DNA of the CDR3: TGTGCTAGTGGTTTGGTAGTCCAGGGGAACTACGAGCAGTACTTC.